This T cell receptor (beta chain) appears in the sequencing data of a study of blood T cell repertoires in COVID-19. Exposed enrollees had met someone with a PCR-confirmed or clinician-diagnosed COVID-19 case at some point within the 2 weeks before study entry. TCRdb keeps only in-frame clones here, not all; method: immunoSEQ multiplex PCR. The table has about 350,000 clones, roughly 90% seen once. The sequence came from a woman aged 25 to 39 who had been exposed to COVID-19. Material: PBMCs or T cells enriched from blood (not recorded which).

CDR3 nucleotides: TGTGCCAGCAGCATCGCAGGGGGCCCCTACAATGAGCAGTTCTTC. It yields the protein CASSIAGGPYNEQFF. The rearrangement joins TRBV7-3 to TRBJ2-1, with TRBD1 matching 8 bases. V was pared by 5 bases and J by 2 bases, with 5 bases of the junction left unmatched. The CDR3 runs 15 residues. In germline, CDR1 is SGHTA, CDR2 FQGTGA.